Below, 26 T cell receptor beta chains from the same sample are listed, as sequenced in a study of T cell responses to AZD1222 COVID-19 vaccine. The data were produced by immunoSEQ multiplex PCR, yet TCRdb's version contains in-frame clones alone and is incomplete. The sample carries over 120,000 clones, about 92% recorded once. The sample was peripheral blood, taken on day 0 of AZD1222 vaccination. These receptors came from an adult in good health.

The rearrangement joins TRBV7-2 to TRBJ1-3; D may be TRBD1 (5 bases). Trimming took 1 base from V and 2 from J, leaving 9 bases between them. The germline gives CDR1 SGHTA, CDR2 FQGNSA. The CDR3 runs to 15 residues. CDR3 amino acids: CASSLDGGTGNTIYF. CDR3 nucleotides: TGTGCCAGCAGCTTAGATGGGGGAACTGGAAACACCATATATTTT.

The genes are TRBV7-2 and TRBJ1-1; maybe TRBD1 (5 bases). V was pared by 2 bases and J by 11 bases, with 9 bases between. CDR1 and CDR2 (germline): SGHTA, FQGNSA. The CDR3 sequence is 11 residues long. DNA of the CDR3: TGTGCCAGCAGCTTAAACGGGGGTGCTTTCTTT. Amino acids: CASSLNGGAFF.

This chain uses TRBV23-1 with TRBJ2-7; 13 nucleotides line up with TRBD2. TRBV23-1 is sorted into the ORF group, with uncertain function. V shed 9 bases, J shed 5 bases, and the junction held 4 bases outside the gene matches. CDR3 length equals 13 residues. The CDR3 loop reads CARGTSGEHEQYF. The CDR3 DNA reads TGCGCCAGGGGGACTAGCGGGGAGCACGAGCAGTACTTC.

With respect to this clone: The same CDR3 arises from other DNA sequences in this sample as well. V is TRBV5-1 and J is TRBJ2-2; the match to TRBD2 covers 8 bases. The CDR3 totals 15 residues. Germline CDR1 is SGHRS and CDR2 is YFSETQ. With V trimmed by 0 bases and J by 5 bases, 3 bases remained unmatched. Here the CDR3 DNA reads TGCGCCAGCAGCTTGGGGAGCGGGGGTACCGGGGAGCTGTTTTTT. Encoded protein: CASSLGSGGTGELFF.

As DNA, the CDR3 is TGTGCCAGCAGCTTGTGGGGGGGCGCAGATACGCAGTATTTT. It specifies CASSLWGGADTQYF. V and J are TRBV5-6 and TRBJ2-3, with D possibly being TRBD2 (7 bases). This CDR3 has 14 amino acids. Germline V CDR1 and CDR2: SGHDT, YYEEEE. The V gene lost 1 base and the J gene lost 4 bases, with 10 bases spanning the gap.

This chain uses TRBV5-1 with TRBJ2-1; 7 bases agree with TRBD1. The J segment lost 10 bases and the V segment lost 3 bases, leaving 7 bases of the junction unmatched. This CDR3 spans 13 amino acids. CDR1 is SGHRS, CDR2 YFSETQ, per germline. This CDR3 is CASSYTGETEQFF. The DNA of the CDR3 is TGCGCCAGCAGCTACACAGGGGAAACCGAGCAGTTCTTC.

The chain links TRBV6-5 to TRBJ2-7; D may be TRBD1 or TRBD2 (5 bases each). Germline V gene sequence: CDR1 MNHEY, CDR2 SVGAGI. This CDR3 is 12 amino acids long. V was pared by 5 bases and J by 2 bases, with 7 bases between. As DNA, the CDR3 is TGTGCCAGCAGTAGGGACCCCTACGAGCAGTACTTC. It translates to CASSRDPYEQYF.

This chain connects TRBV10-2 to TRBJ2-4; D unclear. The V end lost 6 bases, the J end lost 7 bases, and 16 bases lay between the germline ends. The V gene's germline CDR1 is WSHSY and CDR2 SAAADI. CDR3 length equals 14 residues. In DNA, the CDR3 is TGCGCCAGCAGGGAAGGGCGCGCTGGGAACATTCAGTACTTC. This codes for CASREGRAGNIQYF.

This clone appeared a single time. V usage is TRBV11-3 and J usage is TRBJ2-5; maybe TRBD2 (7 bases). This CDR3 has 15 residues. Per the germline V gene, CDR1 is SGHNT and CDR2 is YENEEA. V lost 5 bases and J 4 bases, leaving 17 bases between the germline ends. The CDR3 spells CASSPTRGGSETQYF. As DNA, the CDR3 is TGTGCCAGCAGCCCCACGAGGGGGGGCTCAGAGACCCAGTACTTC.

The chain links TRBV15 to TRBJ2-7; D remains unclear. V was trimmed by 2 bases and J by 5 bases, leaving 16 bases between them. This CDR3 is 15 amino acids long. Germline CDR1 reads LNHNV; CDR2 reads YYDKDF (reference sequence). Here the CDR3 DNA reads TGTGCCACCAGCAGAAATTCTATGGCCCGGGACGAGCAGTACTTC. Translated: CATSRNSMARDEQYF.

In the case of this clone: The junction does not match germline at one end; this may be a read error. The chain combines TRBV6-5 with TRBJ1-6; D not certain. The CDR3 has 15 amino acids. Germline loops: CDR1 MNHEY, CDR2 SVGAGI. CDR3: CASSDSSFRIGPLHF. The DNA of the CDR3 is TGTGCCAGCAGTGACTCAAGTTTCCGCATAGGACCCCTCCACTTT.

The V gene is TRBV6-5, the J gene TRBJ1-1; the D is unclear. V lost 0 bases and J lost 0, with 5 bases in between. This CDR3 has 14 amino acids. Germline values: CDR1 MNHEY, CDR2 SVGAGI. The CDR3 loop reads CASSYSRMNTEAFF. The DNA for the CDR3 is TGTGCCAGCAGTTACTCGAGGATGAACACTGAAGCTTTCTTT.

The chain recombines TRBV6-4 with TRBJ1-1; D is unresolved. The CDR3 loop spans 14 amino acids. Per germline, CDR1 MRHNA and CDR2 SNTAGT. V was pared by 4 bases and J by 4 bases, with 13 bases between. CDR3 coding DNA: TGTGCCAGCAGTGGAGGAGGAGAATCCACTGAAGCTTTCTTT. It encodes CASSGGGESTEAFF.

The gene calls are TRBV6-5 and TRBJ2-5, with D possibly being TRBD1 (5 bases). The V gene lost 6 bases and the J gene lost 4 bases, with 18 bases spanning the gap. CDR1 MNHEY and CDR2 SVGAGI come from the germline V gene. This CDR3 contains 15 residues. The CDR3: CASSATQGRGETQYF. The DNA for the CDR3 is TGTGCCAGCAGCGCAACCCAGGGAAGGGGAGAGACCCAGTACTTC.

The chain is built from TRBV30 and TRBJ2-7, with TRBD2 as a possible D gene (6 bases). V was cut by 4 bases and J by 6 bases, with 13 bases left in between. Germline loops: CDR1 GTSNPN, CDR2 SVGIG (reference sequence). This CDR3 is 12 amino acids long. In DNA form, the CDR3 reads TGTGCCTGGACCCACGGGAGCCTCGAGCAGTACTTC. This codes for CAWTHGSLEQYF.

The rearrangement uses TRBV7-3 and TRBJ2-3; TRBD2 aligns across 11 bases. J was trimmed by 2 bases and V by 2 bases; bases with no gene match: 15. The CDR3 length is 20 residues. Germline lookup yields CDR1 SGHTA and CDR2 FQGTGA. The CDR3 sequence: CASSLGLLAGGQLDTDTQYF. CDR3 coding DNA: TGTGCCAGCAGCTTAGGTTTGCTAGCGGGGGGCCAGCTTGACACAGATACGCAGTATTTT.

The V call is TRBV3-1 (or the pseudogene TRBV3-2), the J call TRBJ2-2, with 7 bases fitting TRBD1. CDR1 and CDR2 (germline): LGHDT, YNNKEL (reference sequence). The junction had 12 bases not matched to a gene; V was cut back by 1 base and J by 1 base. The CDR3 is 19 residues long. CDR3 in DNA: TGTGCCAGCAGCCAAGGGGCGACAGGGTCGCTCAGGAACACCGGGGAGCTGTTTTTT. The encoded protein is CASSQGATGSLRNTGELFF.

The genes are TRBV29-1 and TRBJ1-4, with 9 bases identical to TRBD1. Germline V gene data show CDR1 as SQVTM and CDR2 as ANQGSEA. The CDR3 length is 14 residues. V gave up 7 bases and J gave up 8 bases; unmatched junction bases: 11. In nucleotides, the CDR3 is TGCAGCGCGGAGCCGGGACAGGGAAACGAAAAACTGTTTTTT. It is translated as CSAEPGQGNEKLFF.

This clone has only a few counts. The chain carries TRBV12-5 and TRBJ1-5; TRBD1 agrees at 9 bases. This CDR3 has 15 amino acids. Germline assignment: CDR1 LGHNT and CDR2 FRNRAP. J was trimmed by 7 bases and V by 4 bases; bases with no gene match: 8. In nucleotides, the CDR3 is TGTGCTAGTGGTTCGGGCCGGGACAGGGACCAGCCCCAGCATTTT. It is translated as CASGSGRDRDQPQHF.

The chain recombines TRBV7-9 with TRBJ1-3; D is uncertain. V lost 1 base, J lost 7 bases, and 2 bases lay in between. From germline, CDR1 is SEHNR and CDR2 FQNEAQ (reference sequence). This CDR3 region has 11 residues. The CDR3 sequence is CASSLENTIYF. The CDR3 DNA follows: TGTGCCAGCAGCTTAGAGAACACCATATATTTT.

This chain links TRBV3-1 (or the pseudogene TRBV3-2) with TRBJ1-1; D gene uncertain. This CDR3 region has 19 residues. In germline, CDR1 is LGHDT, CDR2 YNNKEL (reference sequence). Deletions cut 2 bases from V and 0 bases from J, with 22 bases between. The CDR3 loop reads CASSQPNRHIDLMNTEAFF. CDR3 coding DNA: TGTGCCAGCAGCCAACCTAACAGACACATCGACCTCATGAACACTGAAGCTTTCTTT.

The count of this clone is one. CDR3 in amino acids: CASSVLGEQFF. CDR3 sequence (DNA): TGTGCCAGCAGTGTCCTCGGAGAGCAGTTCTTC. V and J are TRBV7-2 and TRBJ2-1; the D is unclear. Germline V CDR1 and CDR2: SGHTA, FQGNSA. V was trimmed by 6 bases and J by 10 bases, leaving 10 bases between them. This CDR3 is 11 amino acids long.

The V gene is TRBV2, the J gene TRBJ1-1; TRBD1 matches 7 bases. The CDR3 consists of 15 residues. With 6 bases clipped from V and 4 bases from J, the junction kept 11 bases outside the gene matches. Germline CDR1 and CDR2: SNHLY and FYNNEI. CDR3 coding DNA: TGTGCCAGCAGCGCCGATGAAGCAGGGGGCACTGAAGCTTTCTTT. Translating gives CASSADEAGGTEAFF.

This clone was seen only once. The genes are TRBV28 and TRBJ1-5; D is undetermined. Deletions cut 5 bases from V and 9 bases from J, with 14 bases between. The length of the CDR3 is 13 residues. Germline V gene data show CDR1 as MDHEN and CDR2 as SYDVKM. The CDR3 sequence: CASSAKAIGPQHF. The CDR3 DNA sequence: TGTGCCAGCAGTGCCAAAGCCATAGGGCCCCAGCATTTT.

The chain recombines TRBV7-2 with TRBJ2-5, with unresolved D. This CDR3 contains 16 residues. V was trimmed by 2 bases and J by 7 bases, leaving 20 bases between them. Germline CDR1 SGHTA, CDR2 FQGNSA. CDR3 sequence (DNA): TGTGCCAGCAGCTTATCCACGGCGGCGTCCGGTGCGACCCAGTACTTC. Amino acids: CASSLSTAASGATQYF. Variable domain in full (rest from reference TRBV7-2 and TRBJ2-5): GAGVSQSPSNKVTEKGKDVELRCDPISGHTALYWYRQSLGQGLEFLIYFQGNSAPDKSGLPSDRFSAERTGGSVSTLTIQRTQQEDSAVYLCASSLSTAASGATQYFGPGTRLLVL.

The chain uses TRBV7-9 and TRBJ2-7; 10 bases line up with TRBD2. The J segment lost 5 bases and the V segment lost 4 bases, leaving 8 bases of the junction unmatched. The CDR3 has 15 residues. Germline-derived CDR1 and CDR2 are SEHNR and FQNEAQ (reference sequence). CDR3 coding DNA: TGTGCCAGCAGCTCCCTGGCTAGCGGGGGCCACGAGCAGTACTTC. It encodes CASSSLASGGHEQYF.